The 21 T cell receptor beta chains presented below share a single source sample, sequenced in a study of PD-L1 blockade in urothelial cancer. Time point: pretreatment peripheral blood. Generated by immunoSEQ multiplex PCR, the TCRdb table keeps only in-frame clones and is missing some. There are tens of thousands of clones in the sample; roughly 79% occur only once, and 4.5% to 6% lies in the top ten. This specimen was PBMCs, taken around atezolizumab (anti-PD-L1) treatment. The receptors come from a man aged 70 or older with urothelial cancer.

V gene TRBV6-5 combines with J gene TRBJ2-1; D is unresolved. The CDR3 length is 13 residues. The V end lost 6 bases, the J end lost 8 bases, and 14 bases lay between the germline ends. CDR1 and CDR2 from the germline V gene are MNHEY and SVGAGI. The CDR3 DNA reads as TGTGCCAGCAGATTACGGGTGGTGGATGAGCAGTTCTTC. Translating it yields CASRLRVVDEQFF.

The chain has TRBV6-1 and TRBJ2-1; 10 bases are a match to TRBD1. V trimming: 5 bases; J trimming: 7 bases; junction bases outside the gene matches: 5. There are 14 residues in the CDR3. CDR1 and CDR2 from the germline V gene are MNHNS and SASEGT. The CDR3 here is CASSLRTGGNEQFF. The CDR3 region has the DNA TGTGCCAGCAGTCTTCGGACAGGGGGTAATGAGCAGTTCTTC.

This rearrangement joins TRBV5-1 to TRBJ2-3, with 7 bases aligning to TRBD1. This CDR3 region has 15 residues. Per germline, CDR1 SGHRS and CDR2 YFSETQ. V was clipped by 0 bases and J by 4 bases; unmatched bases: 5. The CDR3 coding sequence is TGCGCCAGCAGCTTGGGACAGGGACATGCAGATACGCAGTATTTT. It specifies CASSLGQGHADTQYF.

V and J are TRBV6-1 and TRBJ2-1; D remains ambiguous. The germline V and J ends were trimmed by 4 bases and 12 bases, with 16 bases remaining between them. The CDR3 totals 13 residues. CDR1 is MNHNS, CDR2 SASEGT, per germline. The CDR3 is CASSVFSESLQFF. CDR3 DNA sequence: TGTGCCAGCAGTGTTTTCAGCGAGTCTCTGCAGTTCTTC.

The chain combines TRBV18 with TRBJ2-3, with 8 positions matching TRBD2. The V gene's germline CDR1 is KGHSH and CDR2 LQKENI. This CDR3 region has 14 residues. Unmatched junction bases numbered 1, after V lost 4 bases and J lost 1 base. This CDR3 reads CASSQTSGTDTQYF. In DNA form, the CDR3 reads TGTGCCAGCTCACAGACTAGCGGCACAGATACGCAGTATTTT.

For the CDR3, the DNA is TGTGCCAGCAGCTTAGGCTGGACTTCTGGCGGAGCTTTCTTT. Translated: CASSLGWTSGGAFF. The chain recombines TRBV7-8 with TRBJ1-1, with no clear D. Germline CDR1 is SGHVS and CDR2 is FQNEAQ. Trimming pared 1 base from V and 10 bases from J, leaving 16 bases between. The CDR3 has 14 amino acids.

This chain joins TRBV5-1 and TRBJ2-1, with 10 bases fitting TRBD2. The CDR3 consists of 14 residues. Germline V gene lookup returns CDR1 SGHRS and CDR2 YFSETQ. Trimming removed 4 bases from V and 6 bases from J; junction bases left unmatched: 4. Here the CDR3 reads CASSIPSGGNEQFF. Written as DNA, the CDR3 is TGCGCCAGCAGCATTCCTAGCGGGGGCAATGAGCAGTTCTTC. The whole variable domain, filled in from reference TRBV5-1 and TRBJ2-1, reads KAGVTQTPRYLIKTRGQQVTLSCSPISGHRSVSWYQQTPGQGLQFLFEYFSETQRNKGNFPGRFSGRQFSNSRSEMNVSTLELGDSALYLCASSIPSGGNEQFFGPGTRLTVL.

The V and J genes are TRBV6-1 and TRBJ2-7; D gene uncertain. CDR1 and CDR2 from the germline V gene are MNHNS and SASEGT. This CDR3 spans 12 amino acids. Trimming stripped 1 base from V and 8 bases from J, with 9 bases between. CDR3 residues: CASSEVNTQQYF. As DNA, the CDR3 is TGTGCCAGCAGTGAAGTAAACACCCAGCAGTACTTC.

This clone was counted a few times. This chain connects TRBV7-3 to TRBJ2-1; 7 bases fit TRBD1. The V gene end was trimmed by 4 bases and the J gene end by 9 bases; junction bases not matched to a gene: 12. The length of the CDR3 is 15 residues. The germline V gene encodes CDR1 SGHTA and CDR2 FQGTGA. The CDR3 sequence: CASSSPGRGIGEQFF. Here the CDR3 DNA reads TGTGCCAGCAGCTCACCCGGCAGGGGGATAGGTGAGCAGTTCTTC.

This clone was counted once. The rearrangement links TRBV10-3 to TRBJ1-1; D is perhaps TRBD1 (6 bases). The length of the CDR3 is 14 residues. Germline values: CDR1 ENHRY, CDR2 SYGVKD. With 6 bases removed from V and 10 bases from J, the gap between germline ends came to 21 bases. The CDR3 sequence is CAIRGGTTGGGAFF. As DNA, the CDR3 is TGTGCCATCAGGGGGGGGACAACCGGGGGCGGAGCTTTCTTT.

The genes are TRBV19 and TRBJ1-4; 7 bases fit TRBD1. The CDR3 extends over 14 amino acids. V shed 3 bases and J 5 bases; nucleotides not matched to a gene: 3. Germline V gene lookup returns CDR1 LNHDA and CDR2 SQIVND (reference sequence). CDR3 residues: CASSIGQANEKLFF. CDR3 DNA: TGTGCCAGTAGTATTGGACAGGCAAATGAAAAACTGTTTTTT.

The chain carries TRBV6-5 and TRBJ2-5, with 11 nucleotides matching TRBD2. Germline V gene sequence: CDR1 MNHEY, CDR2 SVGAGI. The CDR3 length is 16 residues. V lost 4 bases, J lost 5 bases, and 9 bases stayed unmatched. As DNA, the CDR3 is TGTGCCAGCAGTTCCCTTAGCGGGAGGGCCAGGGAGACCCAGTACTTC. Protein product: CASSSLSGRARETQYF.

The gene calls are TRBV30 and TRBJ1-2; 8 nucleotides align to TRBD1. The germline gives CDR1 GTSNPN, CDR2 SVGIG (reference sequence). After removal of 1 base from V and 7 bases from J, the junction contained 5 bases not matched to a gene. The CDR3 consists of 13 residues. CDR3 loop: CAWSGQGWGGYTF. DNA for the CDR3: TGTGCCTGGAGTGGACAGGGGTGGGGTGGCTACACCTTC.

This clone was counted a single time. The J gene is TRBJ1-2, the V gene TRBV6-6; 8 bases are shared with TRBD1. The V and J ends lost 7 bases and 8 bases, in that order; junction bases with no gene match: 6. The length of the CDR3 is 12 residues. The germline V gene has CDR1 MNHNY and CDR2 SVGAGI (reference sequence). In DNA form, the CDR3 reads TGTGCCAGCAACGGAGACAGGGGCGGCTACACCTTC. It encodes CASNGDRGGYTF.

This chain connects TRBV7-3 to TRBJ2-1; D remains ambiguous. The ends were cut back, 5 bases at V and 0 bases at J, with 8 bases in the middle. Germline V gene lookup returns CDR1 SGHTA and CDR2 FQGTGA. The CDR3 sequence is 14 residues long. The CDR3, as DNA: TGTGCCAGCAGCCCTGATAGCTCCTACAATGAGCAGTTCTTC. This sequence encodes CASSPDSSYNEQFF.

The V call is TRBV5-1, the J call TRBJ1-1, with 7 bases lining up with TRBD1. CDR1 and CDR2 from the germline V gene are SGHRS and YFSETQ. The CDR3 runs 14 residues. Trimming at V came to 2 bases and at J to 3 bases, leaving 4 bases not matched to a gene. CDR3 coding DNA: TGCGCCAGCAGCTTATACAGGGGAGACACTGAAGCTTTCTTT. It translates to CASSLYRGDTEAFF.

V usage is TRBV28 and J usage is TRBJ2-5, with D unclear. The CDR3 is made up of 11 amino acids. V lost 8 bases and J lost 1, with 5 bases in between. CDR1 is MDHEN and CDR2 is SYDVKM in the germline V gene. This CDR3 reads CASGPQETQYF. In nucleotides, the CDR3 is TGTGCCAGCGGCCCCCAAGAGACCCAGTACTTC.

The chain carries TRBV12-1 and TRBJ2-5; no DNA check was done on the table's D call, TRBD2. TRBV12-1 is noted as a pseudogene. The CDR3 contains 13 residues. Written as DNA, the CDR3 is TGTGCCAGCAGCTTTCTCCGGGGGGAGACCCAGTACTTC. Its translation is CASSFLRGETQYF.

Only a few counts were recorded for this clone. The rearrangement links TRBV7-2 to TRBJ2-2; TRBD2 matches 11 bases. With 4 bases clipped from V and 13 bases from J, the junction kept 5 bases outside the gene matches. This CDR3 is 13 amino acids long. Germline-derived CDR1 and CDR2 are SGHTA and FQGNSA. CDR3: CASSSLAGGGLFF. CDR3 sequence (DNA): TGTGCCAGCAGCTCCCTAGCGGGGGGCGGGCTGTTTTTT.

This chain links TRBV5-1 with TRBJ2-3; possibly TRBD2 for D (6 bases). Germline lookup yields CDR1 SGHRS and CDR2 YFSETQ. CDR3 length equals 14 residues. V was shortened by 5 bases and J by 1 base, with 11 bases between the two germline ends. The CDR3 sequence is CASSPERGTDTQYF. In nucleotides, the CDR3 is TGCGCCAGCAGTCCTGAGCGGGGCACAGATACGCAGTATTTT.

This clone has just one count. The chain has TRBV7-8 and TRBJ1-6, with D possibly TRBD1 on 6 matching bases. V lost 5 bases to trimming and J lost 2 bases, with 19 bases between them. The germline V gene encodes CDR1 SGHVS and CDR2 FQNEAQ. This CDR3 is built from 18 residues. CDR3 sequence reads: CASSPEPGGQPYNSPLHF. Here the CDR3 DNA reads TGTGCCAGCAGCCCAGAACCGGGCGGACAGCCCTATAATTCACCCCTCCACTTT.